What follows describes a single T cell receptor (beta chain). What it recognizes is unknown. The individuals who served as donors were healthy Caucasians living in Russia, aged about 6 to 100. The length of the CDR3 is 14 residues. The V gene lost 2 bases and the J gene lost 5 bases, with 13 bases spanning the gap. CDR1 is SGHDN, CDR2 FVKESK, per germline. This sample is part of a study of blood T cells in healthy people across ages. Whole-study findings and limits: Roughly linear declines in TCR beta diversity per million T cells occurred with age. Aged donors had fewer naive CD4+ cells and lower diversity than long-lived donors. Correlation between TCR beta diversity and naive T cell percentage was strong.

Primed by a sample-barcoded 5' primer and a J-beta primer mix, a second PCR proceeded for about 7 to 11 cycles. MiXCR, run by TCRdb on the 5' RACE reads, gives a single entry per CDR3 protein. Of approximately 690,000 distinct CDR3 sequences listed, around 54% are singletons. Sequencing input: blood. The receptor was derived from a man aged 55-75 years in good health. The chain recombines TRBV14 with TRBJ2-7, with D maybe TRBD2 (5 bases). CDR3 residues: CASSQMRALNEQYF. The CDR3 DNA is TGTGCCAGCAGCCAAATGAGGGCGTTGAACGAGCAGTACTTC.